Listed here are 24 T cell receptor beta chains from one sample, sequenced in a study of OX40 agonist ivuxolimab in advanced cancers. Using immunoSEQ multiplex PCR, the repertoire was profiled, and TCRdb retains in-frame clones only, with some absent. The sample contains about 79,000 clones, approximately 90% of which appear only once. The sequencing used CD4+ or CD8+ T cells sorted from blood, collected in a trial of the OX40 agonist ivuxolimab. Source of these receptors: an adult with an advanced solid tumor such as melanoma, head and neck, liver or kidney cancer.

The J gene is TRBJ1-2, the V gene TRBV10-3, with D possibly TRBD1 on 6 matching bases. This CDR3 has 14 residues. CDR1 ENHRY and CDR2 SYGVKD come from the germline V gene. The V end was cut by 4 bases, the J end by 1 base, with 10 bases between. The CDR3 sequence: CAISVGQINYGYTF. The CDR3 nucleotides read TGTGCCATCAGTGTAGGACAGATTAACTATGGCTACACCTTC.

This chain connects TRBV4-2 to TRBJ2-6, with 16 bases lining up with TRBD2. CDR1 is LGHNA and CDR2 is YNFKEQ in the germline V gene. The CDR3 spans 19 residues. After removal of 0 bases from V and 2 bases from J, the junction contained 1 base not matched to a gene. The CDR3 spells CASSQEGLAGGTGANVLTF. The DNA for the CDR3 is TGTGCCAGCAGCCAAGAGGGACTAGCGGGGGGGACTGGGGCCAACGTCCTGACTTTC.

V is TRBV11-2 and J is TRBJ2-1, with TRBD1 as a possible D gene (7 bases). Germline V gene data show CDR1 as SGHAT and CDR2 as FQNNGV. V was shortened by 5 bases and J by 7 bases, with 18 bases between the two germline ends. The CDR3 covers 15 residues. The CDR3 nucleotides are TGTGCCAGCAGCCACATGGTACAGGGGAGGAATGAGCAGTTCTTC. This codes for CASSHMVQGRNEQFF.

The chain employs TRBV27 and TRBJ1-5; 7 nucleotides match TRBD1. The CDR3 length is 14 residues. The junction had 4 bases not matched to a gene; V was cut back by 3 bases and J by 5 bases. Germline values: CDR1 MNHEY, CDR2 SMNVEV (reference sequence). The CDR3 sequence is CASSFRGGHQPQHF. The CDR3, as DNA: TGTGCCAGCAGTTTTAGAGGGGGCCATCAGCCCCAGCATTTT.

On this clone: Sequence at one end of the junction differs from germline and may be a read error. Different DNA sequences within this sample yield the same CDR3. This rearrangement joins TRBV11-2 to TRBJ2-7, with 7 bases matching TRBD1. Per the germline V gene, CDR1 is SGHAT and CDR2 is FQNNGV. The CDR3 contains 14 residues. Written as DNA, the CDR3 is TGTGCCAGTAGCTTAGGGGCAGGGGGCTACGAGCAGTACTTC. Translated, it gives CASSLGAGGYEQYF.

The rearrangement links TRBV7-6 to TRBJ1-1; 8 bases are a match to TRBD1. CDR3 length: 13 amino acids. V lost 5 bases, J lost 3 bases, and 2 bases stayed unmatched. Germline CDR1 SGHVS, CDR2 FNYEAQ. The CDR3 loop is CASSPTGDTEAFF. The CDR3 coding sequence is TGTGCCAGCAGCCCGACAGGGGACACTGAAGCTTTCTTT. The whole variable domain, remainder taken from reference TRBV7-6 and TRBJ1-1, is GAGVSQSPRYKVTKRGQDVALRCDPISGHVSLYWYRQALGQGPEFLTYFNYEAQQDKSGLPNDRFSAERPEGSISTLTIQRTEQRDSAMYRCASSPTGDTEAFFGQGTRLTVV.

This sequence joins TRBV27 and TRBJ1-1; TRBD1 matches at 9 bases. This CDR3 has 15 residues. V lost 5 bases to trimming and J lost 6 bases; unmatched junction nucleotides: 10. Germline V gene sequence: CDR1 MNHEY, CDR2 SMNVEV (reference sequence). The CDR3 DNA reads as TGTGCCAGCAGTCCCCCCGGGACAGGGTGGGCTGAAGCTTTCTTT. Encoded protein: CASSPPGTGWAEAFF.

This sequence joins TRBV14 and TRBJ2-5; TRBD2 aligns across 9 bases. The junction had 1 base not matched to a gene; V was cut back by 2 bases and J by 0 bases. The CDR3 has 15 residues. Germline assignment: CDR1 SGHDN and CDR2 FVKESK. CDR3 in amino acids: CASSQIAGDQETQYF. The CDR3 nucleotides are TGTGCCAGCAGCCAAATAGCGGGGGACCAAGAGACCCAGTACTTC.

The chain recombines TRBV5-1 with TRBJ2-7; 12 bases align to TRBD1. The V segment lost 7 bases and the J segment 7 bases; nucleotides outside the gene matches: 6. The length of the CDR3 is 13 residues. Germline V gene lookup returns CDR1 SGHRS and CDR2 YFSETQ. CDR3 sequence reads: CASAGQGAGEQYF. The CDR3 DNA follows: TGCGCCAGCGCGGGACAGGGGGCTGGGGAGCAGTACTTC.

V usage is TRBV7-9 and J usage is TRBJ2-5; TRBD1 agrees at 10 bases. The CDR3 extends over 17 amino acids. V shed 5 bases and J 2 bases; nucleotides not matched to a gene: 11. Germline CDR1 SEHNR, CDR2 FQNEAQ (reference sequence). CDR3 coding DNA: TGTGCCAGCAGCCCCCTAGGGACAGGGGTTCTTCAAGAGACCCAGTACTTC. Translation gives CASSPLGTGVLQETQYF.

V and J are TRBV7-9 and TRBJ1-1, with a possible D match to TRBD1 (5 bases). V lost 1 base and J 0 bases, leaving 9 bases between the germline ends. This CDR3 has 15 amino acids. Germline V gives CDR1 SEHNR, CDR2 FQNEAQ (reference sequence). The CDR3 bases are TGTGCCAGCAGCTTAGGGGGACCGTTGAACACTGAAGCTTTCTTT. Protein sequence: CASSLGGPLNTEAFF.

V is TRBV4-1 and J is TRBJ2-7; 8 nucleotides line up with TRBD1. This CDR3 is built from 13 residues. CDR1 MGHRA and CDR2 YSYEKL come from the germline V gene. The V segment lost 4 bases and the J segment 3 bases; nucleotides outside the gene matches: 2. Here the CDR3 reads CASSPDRGYEQYF. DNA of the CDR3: TGCGCCAGCAGCCCAGACAGGGGCTACGAGCAGTACTTC.

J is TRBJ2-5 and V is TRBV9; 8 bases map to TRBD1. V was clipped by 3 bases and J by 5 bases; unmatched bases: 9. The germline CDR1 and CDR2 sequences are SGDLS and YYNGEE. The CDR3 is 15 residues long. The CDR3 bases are TGTGCCAGCAGCGCCCAGGGGGCCAGGGGGGAGACCCAGTACTTC. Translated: CASSAQGARGETQYF.

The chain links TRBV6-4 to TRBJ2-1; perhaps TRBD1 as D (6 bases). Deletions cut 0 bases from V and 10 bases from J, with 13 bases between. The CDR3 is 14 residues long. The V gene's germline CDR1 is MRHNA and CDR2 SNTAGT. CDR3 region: CASSDSLGAGEQFF. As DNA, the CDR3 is TGTGCCAGCAGTGACTCTTTGGGGGCAGGGGAGCAGTTCTTC.

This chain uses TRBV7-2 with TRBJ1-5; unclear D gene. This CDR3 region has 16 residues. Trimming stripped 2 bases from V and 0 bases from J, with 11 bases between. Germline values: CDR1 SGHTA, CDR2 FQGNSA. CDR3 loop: CASSLWGPSSNQPQHF. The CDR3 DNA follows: TGTGCCAGCAGCTTATGGGGTCCGAGTAGCAATCAGCCCCAGCATTTT.

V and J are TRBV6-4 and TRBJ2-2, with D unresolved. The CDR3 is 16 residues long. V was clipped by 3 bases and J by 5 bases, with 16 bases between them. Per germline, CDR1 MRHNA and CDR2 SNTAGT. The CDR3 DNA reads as TGTGCCAGCAGTGAGTGGGCAGCTTCTTCTACCGGGGAGCTGTTTTTT. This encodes CASSEWAASSTGELFF.

As DNA, the CDR3 is TGTGCCAGCAGCAGCCTTTGGGGAGGCACCGGGGAGCTGTTTTTT. Translating it yields CASSSLWGGTGELFF. V usage is TRBV11-2 and J usage is TRBJ2-2; D possibly corresponds to TRBD2 (6 bases). Germline V gives CDR1 SGHAT, CDR2 FQNNGV. The CDR3 is made up of 15 amino acids. The V end was cut by 5 bases, the J end by 4 bases, with 14 bases between.

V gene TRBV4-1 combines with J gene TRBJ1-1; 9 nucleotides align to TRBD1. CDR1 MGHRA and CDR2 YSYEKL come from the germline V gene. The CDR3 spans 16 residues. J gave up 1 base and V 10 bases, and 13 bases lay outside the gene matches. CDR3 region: CANMTGGLVRNTEAFF. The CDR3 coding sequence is TGCGCCAACATGACAGGGGGTCTGGTAAGGAACACTGAAGCTTTCTTT.

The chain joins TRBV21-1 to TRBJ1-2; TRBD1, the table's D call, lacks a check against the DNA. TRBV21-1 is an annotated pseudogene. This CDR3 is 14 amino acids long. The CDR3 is CASSKRQGVYGYTF. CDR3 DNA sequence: TGTGCCAGCAGCAAGAGGCAGGGGGTATATGGCTACACCTTC.

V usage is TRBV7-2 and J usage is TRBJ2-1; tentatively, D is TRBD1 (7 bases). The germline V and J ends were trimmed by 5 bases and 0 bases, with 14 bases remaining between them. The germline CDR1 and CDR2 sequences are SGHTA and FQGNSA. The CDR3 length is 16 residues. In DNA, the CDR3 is TGTGCCAGCAGCCCTCAGGGGGGCGCCTCCTACAATGAGCAGTTCTTC. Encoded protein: CASSPQGGASYNEQFF.

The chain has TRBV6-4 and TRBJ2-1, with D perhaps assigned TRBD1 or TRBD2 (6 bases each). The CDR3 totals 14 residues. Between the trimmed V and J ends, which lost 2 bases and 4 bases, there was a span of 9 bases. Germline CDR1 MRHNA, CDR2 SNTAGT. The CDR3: CASSDRGEYNEQFF. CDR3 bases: TGTGCCAGCAGTGACAGGGGGGAATACAATGAGCAGTTCTTC.

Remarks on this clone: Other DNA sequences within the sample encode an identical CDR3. In nucleotides, the CDR3 is TGTGCCAGCAGTCCCCGGGACAGTCCCTACGAGCAGTACTTC. Its translation: CASSPRDSPYEQYF. The chain links TRBV27 to TRBJ2-7; TRBD1 agrees at 7 bases. The CDR3 sequence is 14 residues long. Per germline, CDR1 MNHEY and CDR2 SMNVEV (reference sequence). Losses at the gene ends were 5 bases for V and 2 bases for J; bases not matched to a gene: 6.

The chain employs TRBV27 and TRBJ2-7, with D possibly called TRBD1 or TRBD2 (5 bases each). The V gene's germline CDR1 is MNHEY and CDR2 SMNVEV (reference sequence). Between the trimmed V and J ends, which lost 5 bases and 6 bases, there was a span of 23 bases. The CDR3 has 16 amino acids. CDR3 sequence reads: CASSPSVGEMGVEQYF. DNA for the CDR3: TGTGCCAGCAGTCCCTCCGTTGGGGAAATGGGGGTCGAGCAGTACTTC.

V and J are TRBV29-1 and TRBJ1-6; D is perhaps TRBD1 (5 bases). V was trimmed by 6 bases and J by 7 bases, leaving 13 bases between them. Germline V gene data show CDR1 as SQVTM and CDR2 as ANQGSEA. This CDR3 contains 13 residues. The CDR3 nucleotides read TGCAGCGTATTGACAGATAGGAATTCACCCCTCCACTTT. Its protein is CSVLTDRNSPLHF.